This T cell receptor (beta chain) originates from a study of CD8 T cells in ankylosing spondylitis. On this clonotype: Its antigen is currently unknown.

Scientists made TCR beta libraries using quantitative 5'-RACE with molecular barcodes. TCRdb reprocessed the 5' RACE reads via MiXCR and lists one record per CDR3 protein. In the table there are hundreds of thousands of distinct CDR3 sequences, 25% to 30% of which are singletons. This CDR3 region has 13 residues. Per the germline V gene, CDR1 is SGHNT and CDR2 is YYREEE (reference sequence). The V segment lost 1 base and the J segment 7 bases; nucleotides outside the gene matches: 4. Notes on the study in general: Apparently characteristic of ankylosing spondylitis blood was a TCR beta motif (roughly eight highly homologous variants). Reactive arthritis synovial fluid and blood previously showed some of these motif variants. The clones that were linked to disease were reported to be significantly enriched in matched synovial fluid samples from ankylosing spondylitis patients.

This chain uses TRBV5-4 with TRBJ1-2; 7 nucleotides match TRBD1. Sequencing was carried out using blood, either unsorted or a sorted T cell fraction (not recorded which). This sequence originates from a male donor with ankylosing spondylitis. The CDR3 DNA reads TGTGCCAGCAGCTTGTCGACAGGGCTTGGCTACACCTTC. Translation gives CASSLSTGLGYTF.